Reported below is one TCR beta chain. Its antigen is currently unknown. Assay used: immunoSEQ multiplex PCR; TCRdb lists only in-frame clones, some missing. The data show fewer than 90,000 clones, roughly 93% seen once. The data derive from a study of OX40 agonist ivuxolimab in advanced cancers. Study-level points and caveats: The study observed clonal expansion of CD4+ and CD8+ blood T cells by week 6 at 0.1 to 3.0 mg/kg.

Germline V gene data show CDR1 as SNHLY and CDR2 as FYNNEI. The V gene lost 10 bases and the J gene lost 2 bases, with 16 bases spanning the gap. This CDR3 comprises 14 residues. The material was CD4+ or CD8+ T cells sorted from blood, obtained in a trial of the OX40 agonist ivuxolimab. The rearrangement uses TRBV2 and TRBJ2-3; maybe TRBD2 (7 bases). This TCR derives from an adult with an advanced solid tumor such as melanoma, head and neck, liver or kidney cancer. The CDR3 reads CATPGGKNTDTQYF. The CDR3 DNA reads TGTGCCACTCCGGGGGGCAAAAACACAGATACGCAGTATTTT.